The 17 T cell receptor beta chains in this list originate from one sample, sequenced in a study of CD8+ T cells in alopecia areata. Treatment of the sample: oral pan-JAK inhibitor, 5-10 mg twice daily. cDNA prepared by RNA extraction and subsequent reverse transcription served as the template for sequencing. Here immunoSEQ multiplex PCR was the method, and the copy in TCRdb shows in-frame clones only, minus some. Of 120,000 or so clones listed, 50% to 75% are singletons. Sample: CD8+ T cells sorted from blood, taken at week 4, from a patient treated with tofacitinib. The receptors were gathered from a human donor with alopecia areata.

This chain connects TRBV5-6 to TRBJ1-1; D perhaps matches TRBD1 (5 bases). The germline V and J ends were trimmed by 0 bases and 1 base, with 7 bases remaining between them. The CDR3 spans 14 residues. From germline, CDR1 is SGHDT and CDR2 YYEEEE. The CDR3 region has the DNA TGTGCCAGCAGCTTGGCAGGGTGGAACACTGAAGCTTTCTTT. It encodes CASSLAGWNTEAFF. The complete variable domain, with remaining parts taken from reference TRBV5-6 and TRBJ1-1, reads DAGVTQSPTHLIKTRGQQVTLRCSPKSGHDTVSWYQQALGQGPQFIFQYYEEEERQRGNFPDRFSGHQFPNYSSELNVNALLLGDSALYLCASSLAGWNTEAFFGQGTRLTVV.

This clone was found a few times. The V and J genes are TRBV7-9 and TRBJ1-1; D remains unclear. Germline lookup yields CDR1 SEHNR and CDR2 FQNEAQ (reference sequence). This CDR3 spans 15 amino acids. With 6 bases removed from V and 6 bases from J, the gap between germline ends came to 20 bases. CDR3 bases: TGTGCCAGCAGTTCCCCGTGGTCGGAGAGTCCTGAAGCTTTCTTT. Amino acid sequence: CASSSPWSESPEAFF.

The V call is TRBV10-3, the J call TRBJ1-1; TRBD1 might be the D (5 bases). V lost 7 bases and J 1 base, leaving 10 bases between the germline ends. The CDR3 length is 13 residues. Germline values: CDR1 ENHRY, CDR2 SYGVKD. Here the CDR3 DNA reads TGTGCCATCAAGGGGCTTGAGAACACTGAAGCTTTCTTT. This encodes CAIKGLENTEAFF.

There are a few counts of this clone. The chain uses TRBV9 and TRBJ1-2; D is ambiguous. The CDR3 consists of 18 residues. In germline, CDR1 is SGDLS, CDR2 YYNGEE. V lost 1 base and J lost 0, with 19 bases in between. The CDR3 DNA reads TGTGCCAGCAGCGTATCCTCCGTTCGAGGCAAAGCTAACTATGGCTACACCTTC. The encoded protein is CASSVSSVRGKANYGYTF.

The J gene is TRBJ1-2, the V gene TRBV29-1; D perhaps matches TRBD1 (5 bases). Germline CDR1 reads SQVTM; CDR2 reads ANQGSEA. The CDR3 is 13 amino acids. V gave up 0 bases and J gave up 5 bases, with 10 bases separating them. The CDR3, as DNA: TGCAGCGTTGAAGATAGAGGGGTGTATGGCTACACCTTC. Translating it yields CSVEDRGVYGYTF. Full variable domain (rest looked up from reference TRBV29-1 and TRBJ1-2): SAVISQKPSRDICQRGTSLTIQCQVDSQVTMMFWYRQQPGQSLTLIATANQGSEATYESGFVIDKFPISRPNLTFSTLTVSNMSPEDSSIYLCSVEDRGVYGYTFGSGTRLTVV.

V is TRBV7-9 and J is TRBJ1-2, with 7 bases aligning to TRBD1. The CDR3 has 14 residues. Germline V gene sequence: CDR1 SEHNR, CDR2 FQNEAQ (reference sequence). The V and J ends lost 2 bases and 4 bases, in that order; junction bases with no gene match: 4. The CDR3 sequence: CASSLWDSSYGYTF. CDR3 DNA sequence: TGTGCCAGCAGCTTATGGGACAGCTCCTATGGCTACACCTTC.

V is TRBV7-2 and J is TRBJ2-3; D is ambiguous. Germline V gives CDR1 SGHTA, CDR2 FQGNSA. The CDR3 extends over 11 amino acids. V lost 7 bases, J lost 2 bases, and 4 bases lay in between. The CDR3 DNA follows: TGTGCCAGCACTTACACAGATACGCAGTATTTT. Translating gives CASTYTDTQYF. Supplemented by reference TRBV7-2 and TRBJ2-3, the full variable domain reads GAGVSQSPSNKVTEKGKDVELRCDPISGHTALYWYRQSLGQGLEFLIYFQGNSAPDKSGLPSDRFSAERTGGSVSTLTIQRTQQEDSAVYLCASTYTDTQYFGPGTRLTVL.

The V gene is TRBV28, the J gene TRBJ1-6, with 7 bases identical to TRBD1. This CDR3 region has 18 residues. Trimming took 3 bases from V and 6 from J; bases not matched to a gene: 14. The V gene's germline CDR1 is MDHEN and CDR2 SYDVKM. The CDR3 spells CASSFRSLGTALNSPLHF. CDR3 coding DNA: TGTGCCAGCAGTTTTAGAAGCCTCGGGACAGCGCTTAATTCACCCCTCCACTTT.

This clone has a handful of counts. The J gene is TRBJ1-2, the V gene TRBV5-1; the D is unclear. Trimming left V 0 bases short and J 8 bases short, with 14 bases between. This CDR3 comprises 14 residues. Germline values: CDR1 SGHRS, CDR2 YFSETQ. The CDR3: CASSLEDWGEGYTF. Here the CDR3 DNA reads TGCGCCAGCAGCTTGGAGGATTGGGGAGAGGGCTACACCTTC. Full variable domain (missing parts from reference TRBV5-1 and TRBJ1-2): KAGVTQTPRYLIKTRGQQVTLSCSPISGHRSVSWYQQTPGQGLQFLFEYFSETQRNKGNFPGRFSGRQFSNSRSEMNVSTLELGDSALYLCASSLEDWGEGYTFGSGTRLTVV.

This chain uses TRBV6-6 with TRBJ1-2; D ambiguous. The CDR3 loop spans 14 amino acids. From germline, CDR1 is MNHNY and CDR2 SVGAGI (reference sequence). V lost 7 bases to trimming and J lost 3 bases, with 15 bases between them. CDR3 coding DNA: TGTGCCAGCAACGCTGACCAGGCTTACTATGGCTACACCTTC. The encoded protein is CASNADQAYYGYTF.

This clone occurred a few times. The same CDR3 arises from other DNA sequences in this sample as well. The chain employs TRBV5-6 and TRBJ2-2; 7 nucleotides line up with TRBD1. With 2 bases clipped from V and 2 bases from J, the junction kept 3 bases outside the gene matches. The CDR3 is made up of 15 amino acids. Germline CDR1 reads SGHDT; CDR2 reads YYEEEE. The CDR3: CASSFGTANTGELFF. DNA of the CDR3: TGTGCCAGCAGCTTCGGGACAGCTAACACCGGGGAGCTGTTTTTT.

This chain uses TRBV1 with TRBJ2-7; the tabulated D call, TRBD1, remains unverified against the DNA. TRBV1 is an annotated pseudogene. The CDR3 runs 15 residues. The CDR3 sequence: CTSSSGQGNAYEQYF. In DNA form, the CDR3 reads TGCACCAGCAGCTCGGGACAGGGAAACGCCTACGAGCAGTACTTC.

This clone was seen only a few times. V is TRBV29-1 and J is TRBJ2-7; D may correspond to TRBD1 or TRBD2 (5 bases each). This CDR3 is built from 14 residues. V lost 1 base and J 2 bases, leaving 12 bases between the germline ends. In germline, CDR1 is SQVTM, CDR2 ANQGSEA. The CDR3 spells CSVEGRDRTYEQYF. The DNA for the CDR3 is TGCAGCGTTGAAGGCCGGGACCGCACCTACGAGCAGTACTTC.

The chain is built from TRBV28 and TRBJ2-1; possible D gene TRBD2, 6 bases. Germline loops: CDR1 MDHEN, CDR2 SYDVKM. Between the trimmed V and J ends, which lost 5 bases and 4 bases, there was a span of 12 bases. The CDR3 spans 14 residues. The DNA of the CDR3 is TGTGCCAGCAGTGAAACGGGACTTTACAATGAGCAGTTCTTC. It translates to CASSETGLYNEQFF.

The chain uses TRBV19 and TRBJ1-2; perhaps TRBD1 as D (5 bases). Trimming took off 1 base at V and 6 bases at J, with 9 bases between the two ends. From germline, CDR1 is LNHDA and CDR2 SQIVND (reference sequence). This CDR3 is 13 amino acids long. This CDR3 reads CASSIGLRDGYTF. As DNA, the CDR3 is TGTGCCAGTAGTATAGGTCTCAGGGATGGCTACACCTTC. The full variable domain, rest sourced from reference TRBV19 and TRBJ1-2, is DGGITQSPKYLFRKEGQNVTLSCEQNLNHDAMYWYRQDPGQGLRLIYYSQIVNDFQKGDIAEGYSVSREKKESFPLTVTSAQKNPTAFYLCASSIGLRDGYTFGSGTRLTVV.

This clone appeared a single time. In nucleotides, the CDR3 is TGTGCCAGCAGTGAGGGCCCTACCCAGCATTTT. This encodes CASSEGPTQHF. The V call is TRBV25-1, the J call TRBJ1-5; no reliable D call. Trimming pared 3 bases from V and 11 bases from J, leaving 8 bases between. Germline CDR1 reads MGHDK; CDR2 reads SYGVNS. The CDR3 contains 11 residues.

This chain joins TRBV6-5 and TRBJ2-5, with a tentative D call TRBD2 (6 bases). The ends were cut back, 2 bases at V and 2 bases at J, with 15 bases in the middle. The CDR3 spans 16 residues. Per the germline V gene, CDR1 is MNHEY and CDR2 is SVGAGI. For the CDR3, the DNA is TGTGCCAGCAGTTACGTCGGACAAGGAGGGCAAGAGACCCAGTACTTC. Translating gives CASSYVGQGGQETQYF.